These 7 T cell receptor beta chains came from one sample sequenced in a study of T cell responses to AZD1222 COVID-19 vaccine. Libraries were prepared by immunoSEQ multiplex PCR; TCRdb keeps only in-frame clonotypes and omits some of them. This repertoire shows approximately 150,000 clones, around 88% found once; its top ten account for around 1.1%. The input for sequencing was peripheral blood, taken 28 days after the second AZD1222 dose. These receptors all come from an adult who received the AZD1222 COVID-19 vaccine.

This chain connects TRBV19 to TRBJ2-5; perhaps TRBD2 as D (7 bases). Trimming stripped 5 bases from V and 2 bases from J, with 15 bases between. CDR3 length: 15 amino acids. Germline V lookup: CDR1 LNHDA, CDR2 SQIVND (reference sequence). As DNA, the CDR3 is TGTGCCAGTAGTCTATTAGGGGGGGGTCAAGAGACCCAGTACTTC. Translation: CASSLLGGGQETQYF. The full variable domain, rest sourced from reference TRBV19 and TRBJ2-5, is DGGITQSPKYLFRKEGQNVTLSCEQNLNHDAMYWYRQDPGQGLRLIYYSQIVNDFQKGDIAEGYSVSREKKESFPLTVTSAQKNPTAFYLCASSLLGGGQETQYFGPGTRLLVL.

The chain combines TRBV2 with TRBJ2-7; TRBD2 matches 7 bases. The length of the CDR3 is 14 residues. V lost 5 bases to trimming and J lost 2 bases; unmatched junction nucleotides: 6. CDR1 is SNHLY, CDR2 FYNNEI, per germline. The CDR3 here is CASSPGGGAYEQYF. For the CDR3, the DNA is TGTGCCAGCAGTCCAGGTGGGGGGGCCTACGAGCAGTACTTC.

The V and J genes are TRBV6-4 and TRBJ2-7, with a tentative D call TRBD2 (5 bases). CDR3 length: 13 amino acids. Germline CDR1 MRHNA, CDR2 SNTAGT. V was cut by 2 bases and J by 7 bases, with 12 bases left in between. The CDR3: CASSDRTEEEQYF. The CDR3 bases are TGTGCCAGCAGTGACCGGACGGAGGAGGAGCAGTACTTC.

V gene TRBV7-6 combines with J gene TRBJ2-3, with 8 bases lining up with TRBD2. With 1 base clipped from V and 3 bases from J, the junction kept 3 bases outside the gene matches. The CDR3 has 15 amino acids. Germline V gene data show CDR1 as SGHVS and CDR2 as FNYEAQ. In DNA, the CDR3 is TGTGCCAGCAGCTTAGGAGGGACTAGAACAGATACGCAGTATTTT. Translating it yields CASSLGGTRTDTQYF.

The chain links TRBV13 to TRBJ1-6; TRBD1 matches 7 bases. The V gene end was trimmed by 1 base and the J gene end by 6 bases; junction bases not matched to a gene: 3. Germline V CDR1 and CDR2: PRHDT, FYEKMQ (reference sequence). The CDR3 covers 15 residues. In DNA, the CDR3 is TGTGCCAGCAGCTTAGAGACAGGGATTAATTCACCCCTCCACTTT. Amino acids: CASSLETGINSPLHF.

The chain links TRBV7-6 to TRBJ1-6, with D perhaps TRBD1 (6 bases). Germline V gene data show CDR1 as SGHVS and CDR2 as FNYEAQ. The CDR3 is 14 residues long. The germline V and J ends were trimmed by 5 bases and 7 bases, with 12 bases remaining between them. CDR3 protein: CASSPEGVNSPLHF. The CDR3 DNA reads TGTGCCAGCAGCCCCGAGGGGGTGAATTCACCCCTCCACTTT.

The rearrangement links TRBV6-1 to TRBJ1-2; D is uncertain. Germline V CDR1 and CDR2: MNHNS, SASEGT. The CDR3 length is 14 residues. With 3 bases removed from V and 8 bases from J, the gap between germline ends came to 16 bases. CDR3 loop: CASSDLTTIEGYTF. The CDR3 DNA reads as TGTGCCAGCAGTGACCTAACGACGATAGAGGGCTACACCTTC.